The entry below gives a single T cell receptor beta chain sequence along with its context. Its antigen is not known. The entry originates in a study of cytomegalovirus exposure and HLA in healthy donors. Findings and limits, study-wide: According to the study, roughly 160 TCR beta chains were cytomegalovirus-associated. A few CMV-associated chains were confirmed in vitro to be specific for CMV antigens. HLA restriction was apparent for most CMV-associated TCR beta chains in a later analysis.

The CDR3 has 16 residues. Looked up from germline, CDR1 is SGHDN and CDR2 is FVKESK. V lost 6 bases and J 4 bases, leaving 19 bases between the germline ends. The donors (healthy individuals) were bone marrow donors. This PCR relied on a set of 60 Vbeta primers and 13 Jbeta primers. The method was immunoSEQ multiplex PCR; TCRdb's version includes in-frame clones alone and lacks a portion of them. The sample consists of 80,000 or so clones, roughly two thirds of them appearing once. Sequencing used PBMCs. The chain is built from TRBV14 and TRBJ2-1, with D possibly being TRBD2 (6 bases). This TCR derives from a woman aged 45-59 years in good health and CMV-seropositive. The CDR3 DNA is TGTGCCAGCAGACCTTTACGCGGGGCGGTTTACAATGAGCAGTTCTTC. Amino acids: CASRPLRGAVYNEQFF.